This TCR beta chain was documented in a study of cytomegalovirus exposure and HLA in healthy donors. V lost 2 bases and J lost 0, with 17 bases in between. The CDR3 length is 19 residues. CDR1 is MNHEY and CDR2 is SMNVEV in the germline V gene (reference sequence). Primers for the PCR totalled 60 Vbeta and 13 Jbeta. Sequencing used immunoSEQ multiplex PCR; TCRdb keeps in-frame clones, though not all of them. This table has 100,000 to 150,000 clones, 65% to 85% appearing once. V is TRBV27 and J is TRBJ2-6, with a tentative D call TRBD1 (6 bases). The TCR originated in a man in his late teens or twenties in good health and CMV-seropositive. Sequencing input: PBMCs. The CDR3 nucleotides read TGTGCCAGCAGTTTAGGGGGCAGGGAACTGAACTCTGGGGCCAACGTCCTGACTTTC. Its translation: CASSLGGRELNSGANVLTF.